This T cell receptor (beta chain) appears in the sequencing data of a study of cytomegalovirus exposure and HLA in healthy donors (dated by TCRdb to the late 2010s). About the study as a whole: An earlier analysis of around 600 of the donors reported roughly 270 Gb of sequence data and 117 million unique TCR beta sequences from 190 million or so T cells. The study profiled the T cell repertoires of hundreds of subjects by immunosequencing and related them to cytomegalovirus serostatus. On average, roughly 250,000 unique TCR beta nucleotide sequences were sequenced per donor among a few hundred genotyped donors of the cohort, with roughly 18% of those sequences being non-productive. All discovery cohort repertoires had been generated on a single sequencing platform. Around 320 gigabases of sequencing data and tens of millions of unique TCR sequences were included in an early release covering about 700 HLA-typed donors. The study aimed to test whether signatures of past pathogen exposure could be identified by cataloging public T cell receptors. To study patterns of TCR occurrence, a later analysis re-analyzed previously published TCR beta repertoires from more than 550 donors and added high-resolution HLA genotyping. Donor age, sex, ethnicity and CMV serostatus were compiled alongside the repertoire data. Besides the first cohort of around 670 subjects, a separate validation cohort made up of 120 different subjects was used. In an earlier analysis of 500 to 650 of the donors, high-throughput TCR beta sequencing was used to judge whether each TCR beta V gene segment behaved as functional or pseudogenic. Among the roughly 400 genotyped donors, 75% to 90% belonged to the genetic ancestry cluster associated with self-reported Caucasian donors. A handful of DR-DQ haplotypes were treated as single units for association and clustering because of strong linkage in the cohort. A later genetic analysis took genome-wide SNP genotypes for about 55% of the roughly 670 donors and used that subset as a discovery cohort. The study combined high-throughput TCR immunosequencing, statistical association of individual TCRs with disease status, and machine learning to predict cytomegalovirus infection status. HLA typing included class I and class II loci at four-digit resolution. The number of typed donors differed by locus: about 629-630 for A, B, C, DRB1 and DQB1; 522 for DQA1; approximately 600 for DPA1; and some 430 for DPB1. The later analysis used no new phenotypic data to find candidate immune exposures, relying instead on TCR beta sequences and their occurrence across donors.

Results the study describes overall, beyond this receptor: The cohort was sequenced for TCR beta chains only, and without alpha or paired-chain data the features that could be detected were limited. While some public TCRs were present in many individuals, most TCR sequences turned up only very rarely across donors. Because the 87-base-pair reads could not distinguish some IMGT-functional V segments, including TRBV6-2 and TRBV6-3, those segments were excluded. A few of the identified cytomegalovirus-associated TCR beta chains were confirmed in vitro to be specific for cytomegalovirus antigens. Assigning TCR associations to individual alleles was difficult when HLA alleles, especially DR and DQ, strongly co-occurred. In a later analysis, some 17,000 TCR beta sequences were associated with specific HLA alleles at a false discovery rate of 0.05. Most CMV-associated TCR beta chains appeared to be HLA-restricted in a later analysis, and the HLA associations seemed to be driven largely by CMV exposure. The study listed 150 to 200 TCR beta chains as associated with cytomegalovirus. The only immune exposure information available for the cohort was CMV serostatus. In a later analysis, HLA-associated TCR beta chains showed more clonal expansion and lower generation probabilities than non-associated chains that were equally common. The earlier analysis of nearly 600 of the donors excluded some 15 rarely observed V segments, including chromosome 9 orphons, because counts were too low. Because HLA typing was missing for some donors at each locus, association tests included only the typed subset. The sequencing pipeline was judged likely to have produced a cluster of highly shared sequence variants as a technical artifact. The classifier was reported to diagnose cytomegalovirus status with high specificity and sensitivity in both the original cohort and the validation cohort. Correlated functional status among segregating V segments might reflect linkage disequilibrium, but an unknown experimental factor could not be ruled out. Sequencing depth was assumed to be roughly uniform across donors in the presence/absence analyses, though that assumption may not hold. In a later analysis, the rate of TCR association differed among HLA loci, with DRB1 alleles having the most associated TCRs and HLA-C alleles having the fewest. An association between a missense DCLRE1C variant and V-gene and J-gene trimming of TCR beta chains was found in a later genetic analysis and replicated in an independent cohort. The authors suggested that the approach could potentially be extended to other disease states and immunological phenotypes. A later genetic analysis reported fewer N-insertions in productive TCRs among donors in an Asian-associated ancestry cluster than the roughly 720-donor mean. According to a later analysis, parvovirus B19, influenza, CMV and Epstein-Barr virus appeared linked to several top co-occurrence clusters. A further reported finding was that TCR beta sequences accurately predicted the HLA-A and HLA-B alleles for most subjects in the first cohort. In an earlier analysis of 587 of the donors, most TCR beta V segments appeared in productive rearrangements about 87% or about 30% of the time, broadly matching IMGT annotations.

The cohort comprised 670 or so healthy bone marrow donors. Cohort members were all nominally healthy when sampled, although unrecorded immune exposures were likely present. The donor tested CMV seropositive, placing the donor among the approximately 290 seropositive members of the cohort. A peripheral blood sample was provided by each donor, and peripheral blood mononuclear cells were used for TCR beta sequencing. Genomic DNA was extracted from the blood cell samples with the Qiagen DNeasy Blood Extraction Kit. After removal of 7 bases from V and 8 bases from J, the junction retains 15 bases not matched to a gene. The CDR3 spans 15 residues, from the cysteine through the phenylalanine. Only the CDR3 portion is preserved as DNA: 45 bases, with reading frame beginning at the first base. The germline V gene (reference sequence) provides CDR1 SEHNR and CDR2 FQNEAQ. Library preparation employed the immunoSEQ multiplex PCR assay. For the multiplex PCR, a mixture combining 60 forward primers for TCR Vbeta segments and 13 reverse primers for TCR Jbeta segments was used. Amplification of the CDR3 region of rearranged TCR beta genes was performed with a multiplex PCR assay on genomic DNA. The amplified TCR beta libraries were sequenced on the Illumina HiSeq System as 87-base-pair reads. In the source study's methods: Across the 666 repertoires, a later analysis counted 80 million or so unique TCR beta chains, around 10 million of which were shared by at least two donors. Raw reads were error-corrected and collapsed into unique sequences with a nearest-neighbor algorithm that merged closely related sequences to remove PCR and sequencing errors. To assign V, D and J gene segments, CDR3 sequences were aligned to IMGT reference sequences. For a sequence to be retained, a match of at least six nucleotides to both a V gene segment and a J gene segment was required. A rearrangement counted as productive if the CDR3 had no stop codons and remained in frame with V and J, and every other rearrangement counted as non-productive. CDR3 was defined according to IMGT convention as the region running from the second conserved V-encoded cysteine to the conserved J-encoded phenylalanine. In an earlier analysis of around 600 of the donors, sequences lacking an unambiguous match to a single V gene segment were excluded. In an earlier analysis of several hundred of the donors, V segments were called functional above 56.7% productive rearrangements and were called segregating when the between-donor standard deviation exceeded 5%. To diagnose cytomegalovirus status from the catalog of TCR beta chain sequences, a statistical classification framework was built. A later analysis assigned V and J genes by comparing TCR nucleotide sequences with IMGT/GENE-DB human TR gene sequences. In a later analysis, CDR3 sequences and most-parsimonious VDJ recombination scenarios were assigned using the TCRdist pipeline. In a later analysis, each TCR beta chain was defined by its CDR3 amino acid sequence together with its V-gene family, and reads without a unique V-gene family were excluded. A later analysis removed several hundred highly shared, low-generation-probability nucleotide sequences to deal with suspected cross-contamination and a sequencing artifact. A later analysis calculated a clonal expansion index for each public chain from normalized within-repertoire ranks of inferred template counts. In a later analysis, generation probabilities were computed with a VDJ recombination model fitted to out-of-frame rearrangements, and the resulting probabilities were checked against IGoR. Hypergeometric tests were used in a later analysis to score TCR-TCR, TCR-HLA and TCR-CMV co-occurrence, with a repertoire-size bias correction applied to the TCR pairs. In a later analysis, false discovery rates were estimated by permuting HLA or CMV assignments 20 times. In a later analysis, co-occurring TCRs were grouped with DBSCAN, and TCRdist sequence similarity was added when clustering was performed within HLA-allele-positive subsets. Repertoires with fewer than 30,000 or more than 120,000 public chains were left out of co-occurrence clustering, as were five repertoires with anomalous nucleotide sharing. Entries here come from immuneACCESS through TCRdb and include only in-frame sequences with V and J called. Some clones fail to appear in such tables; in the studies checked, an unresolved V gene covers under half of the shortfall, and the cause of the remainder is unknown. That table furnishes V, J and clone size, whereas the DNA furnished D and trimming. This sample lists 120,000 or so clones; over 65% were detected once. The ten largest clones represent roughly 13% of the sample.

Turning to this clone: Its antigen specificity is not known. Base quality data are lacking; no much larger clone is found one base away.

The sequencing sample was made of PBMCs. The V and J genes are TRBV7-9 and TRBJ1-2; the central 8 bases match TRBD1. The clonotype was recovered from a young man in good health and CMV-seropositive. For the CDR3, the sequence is CASIQAGGQLEGYTF. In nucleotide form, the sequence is TGTGCCAGCATCCAGGCAGGGGGCCAACTCGAGGGCTACACCTTC.